This T cell receptor (beta chain) originates from a study of technical replicates of blood from a few donors. Sequencing used immunoSEQ multiplex PCR; TCRdb keeps in-frame clones, though not all of them. This table holds approximately 81,000 clones, just over 95% found once. Sequencing was done on a sample of T cells isolated from PBMCs. The receptor's source is a human donor in good health.

The CDR3 here is CASTALGIIVYNEQFF. The CDR3 DNA follows: TGTGCCAGTACCGCTCTCGGGATAATAGTTTACAATGAGCAGTTCTTC. The rearrangement joins TRBV19 to TRBJ2-1; weak D call: TRBD2 (5 bases). The germline V gene has CDR1 LNHDA and CDR2 SQIVND (reference sequence). CDR3 length equals 16 residues. V lost 7 bases to trimming and J lost 4 bases, with 20 bases between them.